A selection of T cell receptor beta chains follows, all from one sample in a study of blood T cells in healthy people across ages. TCRdb fed the 5' RACE reads into MiXCR, producing one record per CDR3 protein. Of over a million distinct CDR3 sequences listed, roughly 59% are singletons. Sequencing input: blood. The receptors stem from a man between 18 and 35 years old in good health. Both conserved end residues are part of each CDR3. D genes are given only for firm matches. Size values are once, few and many counts, or a class for expanded clones, and some rows have none.

cdr3_aa cdr3_nt clone_size d_call j_call v_call
CASSYGAGLNEQFF TGTGCCAGCAGTTACGGGGCGGGACTCAATGAGCAGTTCTTC few NA TRBJ2-1 TRBV6-2/TRBV6-3
CASSLRTEETQYF TGTGCCAGCAGTTTAAGGACAGAAGAGACCCAGTACTTC NA NA TRBJ2-5 TRBV27
CASSPASGENYEQYF TGTGCCAGCAGCCCCGCTTCGGGGGAGAACTACGAGCAGTACTTC NA NA TRBJ2-7 TRBV11-2
CASRFQRAIGGEQYF TGTGCCAGCAGATTCCAGCGGGCCATTGGTGGCGAGCAGTACTTC NA NA TRBJ2-7 TRBV27
CASSLGQLTNYGYTF TGTGCCAGCAGTTTAGGCCAACTAACTAACTATGGCTACACCTTC NA NA TRBJ1-2 TRBV12-3/TRBV12-4
CASSSVRDGTDTQYF TGTGCCAGCAGCTCTGTTCGGGATGGCACAGATACGCAGTATTTT NA NA TRBJ2-3 TRBV7-9
CASSHAGGRSTDTQYF TGTGCCAGCAGCCACGCTGGGGGCCGAAGCACAGATACGCAGTATTTT NA NA TRBJ2-3 TRBV4-2
CNARDYEGAHVYEQYF TGCAATGCTAGAGATTATGAGGGAGCCCACGTATACGAGCAGTACTTC NA NA TRBJ2-7 TRBV20-1
CASNRVLTDTQYF TGTGCCAGCAACAGGGTCTTAACAGATACGCAGTATTTT NA NA TRBJ2-3 TRBV9
CASSVALLGGELFF TGTGCCAGCAGCGTAGCTTTGCTTGGCGGGGAGCTGTTTTTT NA NA TRBJ2-2 TRBV9
CASSSEQGPTYNEQFF TGTGCCAGCAGCTCCGAACAGGGGCCTACATACAATGAGCAGTTCTTC NA TRBD1 TRBJ2-1 TRBV7-9
CSAHDQDRDGVGNQPQHF TGCAGTGCTCACGACCAGGACAGGGACGGAGTTGGCAATCAGCCCCAGCATTTT NA TRBD1 TRBJ1-5 TRBV20-1
CASRATGLAKNIQYF TGTGCCAGCAGGGCGACGGGACTAGCCAAAAACATTCAGTACTTC few NA TRBJ2-4 TRBV6-2/TRBV6-3
CATRGPLYEQYF TGTGCCACCCGCGGTCCACTGTACGAGCAGTACTTC few NA TRBJ2-7 TRBV27
CASSPGTGETQYF TGTGCCAGCAGCCCCGGGACTGGAGAGACCCAGTACTTC NA NA TRBJ2-5 TRBV11-3
CSAPRRGAHYEQYF TGCAGTGCTCCGCGGCGGGGGGCCCATTACGAGCAGTACTTC few TRBD2 TRBJ2-7 TRBV20-1
CASSAIIGYSEAFF TGTGCCAGCAGCGCGATAATAGGGTACAGTGAAGCTTTCTTT NA NA TRBJ1-1 TRBV6-5
CASSFDRSTTRGTKNIQYF TGTGCCAGCAGCTTTGATCGCTCCACAACCCGGGGGACCAAAAACATTCAGTACTTC NA NA TRBJ2-4 TRBV28
CASSGGTGSYEQYF TGCGCCAGCAGCGGAGGGACAGGCTCCTACGAGCAGTACTTC NA TRBD1 TRBJ2-7 TRBV5-1
CASSLVLGGYNEQFF TGTGCCAGCAGCTTAGTCTTAGGCGGGTACAATGAGCAGTTCTTC NA NA TRBJ2-1 TRBV7-2
CAMTSQGHNEQFF TGTGCCATGACTAGCCAGGGGCACAATGAGCAGTTCTTC few NA TRBJ2-1 TRBV10-3
CSVFFQGPYEQYF TGCAGCGTTTTCTTCCAGGGCCCCTACGAGCAGTACTTC NA NA TRBJ2-7 TRBV29-1
CASSQDRLAVYYEQYF TGTGCCAGCAGCCAAGATCGGCTAGCGGTTTACTACGAGCAGTACTTC NA TRBD2 TRBJ2-7 TRBV4-2
CASSLHDSYEQYF TGTGCCAGCAGCTTGCATGACAGCTACGAGCAGTACTTC NA NA TRBJ2-7 TRBV7-9
CASSEFTGTSGASHNEQFF TGTGCCAGCAGTGAATTTACGGGGACTAGCGGGGCCTCCCACAATGAGCAGTTCTTC few TRBD2 TRBJ2-1 TRBV25-1
CASSLFRAPYNEQFF TGTGCCAGCAGTTTATTCAGGGCCCCCTACAATGAGCAGTTCTTC NA NA TRBJ2-1 TRBV27
CSASFGSSETQYF TGCAGTGCTAGTTTTGGGTCTTCAGAGACCCAGTACTTC few NA TRBJ2-5 TRBV20-1
CASSETGRTDTQYF TGCGCCAGCAGCGAAACAGGGCGCACAGATACGCAGTATTTT NA NA TRBJ2-3 TRBV5-1
CASSLALRKETQYF TGTGCCAGCAGCTTAGCTCTGAGAAAAGAGACCCAGTACTTC NA NA TRBJ2-5 TRBV7-9
CAWGQSHGYTF TGTGCCTGGGGACAGAGCCATGGCTACACCTTC NA NA TRBJ1-2 TRBV30
CASGEGISLYEQYF TGTGCCAGCGGTGAGGGAATATCCCTCTACGAGCAGTACTTC NA NA TRBJ2-7 TRBV27
CASSSTRGEQYF TGTGCCAGCAGTAGCACTAGGGGCGAGCAGTACTTC few NA TRBJ2-7 TRBV7-2
CASSLFRGARNEQYF TGTGCCAGCAGTTTATTTCGGGGGGCAAGAAACGAGCAGTACTTC NA NA TRBJ2-7 TRBV27
CASSLGGTSGSYTQYF TGTGCCAGCAGCTTAGGTGGGACTAGCGGTAGCTATACGCAGTATTTT NA TRBD2 TRBJ2-3 TRBV7-2
CASSYGGLYNEQFF TGTGCCAGCAGTTACGGTGGACTATACAATGAGCAGTTCTTC NA NA TRBJ2-1 TRBV6-2/TRBV6-3
CASSHSGILYEQYF TGTGCCAGCAGTCACAGCGGGATCTTGTACGAGCAGTACTTC NA TRBD2 TRBJ2-7 TRBV6-6
CASSQGSGHEQYF TGTGCCAGCAGTCAGGGCTCCGGGCACGAGCAGTACTTC NA NA TRBJ2-7 TRBV12-3/TRBV12-4
CATQTGADTQYF TGTGCCACCCAGACAGGGGCAGATACGCAGTATTTT NA TRBD1 TRBJ2-3 TRBV10-3
CASSYYRMSTDTQYF TGTGCCAGCAGTTACTACAGGATGAGCACAGATACGCAGTATTTT few NA TRBJ2-3 TRBV6-5
CASSLGSPRSYGYTF TGCGCCAGCAGCTTGGGGTCCCCGCGGTCCTATGGCTACACCTTC few NA TRBJ1-2 TRBV5-1
CASSLGGLGSEQFF TGCGCCAGCAGCTTGGGGGGACTAGGATCTGAGCAGTTCTTC NA TRBD2 TRBJ2-1 TRBV5-1
CSSPANSGNTIYF TGCAGTTCTCCGGCCAACTCTGGAAACACCATATATTTT once NA TRBJ1-3 TRBV20-1
CSARLLAREQYF TGCAGTGCTAGGTTACTAGCGCGTGAGCAGTACTTC NA TRBD2 TRBJ2-4 TRBV20-1
CASRGDTPNEQFF TGCGCCAGCAGGGGAGACACCCCTAATGAGCAGTTCTTC NA NA TRBJ2-1 TRBV5-1
CASRQQGGGETQYF TGTGCCAGCAGGCAACAGGGCGGCGGCGAGACCCAGTACTTC NA NA TRBJ2-5 TRBV28
CSVDGSGESGRGGMIDTQYF TGCAGCGTTGACGGTTCTGGTGAGAGCGGGAGGGGGGGAATGATAGATACGCAGTATTTT NA TRBD2 TRBJ2-3 TRBV29-1
CASRDARTGYSYEQYF TGTGCCAGCAGGGATGCCAGGACAGGGTATTCCTACGAGCAGTACTTC NA TRBD1 TRBJ2-7 TRBV5-6
CSARYRETEAFF TGCAGTGCTAGGTACAGGGAGACTGAAGCTTTCTTT NA NA TRBJ1-1 TRBV20-1
CASGPGQGEPDTQYF TGTGCTAGTGGTCCCGGACAGGGAGAACCAGATACGCAGTATTTT NA TRBD1 TRBJ2-3 TRBV12-5
CASSTTGGSNYGYTF TGTGCCAGCAGTACGACGGGGGGTTCGAACTATGGCTACACCTTC few NA TRBJ1-2 TRBV27
CASSAPGGGAQETQYF TGTGCCAGCAGCGCCCCCGGCGGAGGGGCTCAAGAGACCCAGTACTTC NA NA TRBJ2-5 TRBV13
CASSSIGGPLHF TGTGCCAGCAGTTCCATAGGTGGCCCCCTCCACTTT NA NA TRBJ1-6 TRBV27
CASISTGGKDEQYF TGTGCCAGCATCTCCACGGGGGGCAAGGACGAGCAGTACTTC NA NA TRBJ2-7 TRBV6-1
CASSLLLNSGANVLTF TGTGCCAGCAGTTTACTCTTAAACTCTGGGGCCAACGTCCTGACTTTC NA NA TRBJ2-6 TRBV27
CASSFRLGGSVSTDTQYF TGTGCCAGCAGTTTTCGTCTAGGCGGGAGTGTCAGCACAGATACGCAGTATTTT few TRBD2 TRBJ2-3 TRBV12-3/TRBV12-4
CASSPSRRQANGYTF TGTGCCAGCAGCCCCTCCCGAAGACAGGCTAATGGCTACACCTTC NA NA TRBJ1-2 TRBV11-1
CASSYGSGGSYEQYF TGTGCCAGCAGTTACGGGAGCGGGGGGTCTTACGAGCAGTACTTC NA TRBD2 TRBJ2-7 TRBV6-5
CASSQDRTGETEAFF TGCGCCAGCAGCCAAGATCGGACCGGGGAGACTGAAGCTTTCTTT many NA TRBJ1-1 TRBV4-1
CSARAPLSGGATETQYF TGCAGTGCTAGGGCCCCTCTTAGCGGGGGGGCCACAGAGACCCAGTACTTC NA TRBD2 TRBJ2-5 TRBV20-1
CASSLGKLGLAGDTQYF TGTGCCAGCAGCCTGGGGAAACTTGGACTAGCGGGAGATACGCAGTATTTT NA TRBD2 TRBJ2-3 TRBV3-1